These 9 T cell receptor beta chains share one sample of origin, sequenced in a study of shared clonotypes between healthy human individuals. The naive CD8 subset, CD45RO-negative cells positively selected for CCR7, excluded terminally differentiated effector memory CD45RA+ cells. Sequenced by immunoSEQ multiplex PCR; TCRdb stores in-frame clones only, minus some. The sample has about 2.1 million clones, 90% to 95% seen once. Sequencing was carried out using naive CD8+ T cells from PBMCs. Receptor source: a man between 18 and 35 years old in good health. Some clones in this sample may be carry-over from other donors' samples.

The V call is TRBV27, the J call TRBJ2-4; 11 bases are shared with TRBD2. Germline V gene lookup returns CDR1 MNHEY and CDR2 SMNVEV (reference sequence). V was pared by 6 bases and J by 1 base, with 5 bases of the junction left unmatched. CDR3 length: 16 residues. CDR3 in DNA: TGTGCCAGCAGGTTAGCGGGAGGGCCTGCCAAAAACATTCAGTACTTC. This sequence encodes CASRLAGGPAKNIQYF.

This chain joins TRBV5-1 and TRBJ2-2; TRBD1 matches 7 bases. CDR3 length: 16 residues. Per the germline V gene, CDR1 is SGHRS and CDR2 is YFSETQ. Trimming cost V 4 bases and J 0 bases; bases outside gene matches: 6. For the CDR3, the DNA is TGCGCCAGCAGCGATCAGGGACAGCCGAACACCGGGGAGCTGTTTTTT. Amino acid sequence: CASSDQGQPNTGELFF.

This chain uses TRBV28 with TRBJ1-5, with D possibly TRBD1 on 5 matching bases. The CDR3 sequence is 15 residues long. V was cut by 3 bases and J by 4 bases, with 13 bases left in between. Germline CDR1 is MDHEN and CDR2 is SYDVKM. As DNA, the CDR3 is TGTGCCAGCAGTTTCGGGGGGTCGACGAATCAGCCCCAGCATTTT. It specifies CASSFGGSTNQPQHF.

This chain links TRBV2 with TRBJ2-7; 9 nucleotides line up with TRBD1. Losses at the gene ends were 7 bases for V and 5 bases for J; bases not matched to a gene: 12. The CDR3 spans 15 residues. The germline V gene encodes CDR1 SNHLY and CDR2 FYNNEI. The CDR3 here is CASKGQWTGVHEQYF. DNA of the CDR3: TGTGCCAGCAAGGGGCAATGGACAGGGGTCCACGAGCAGTACTTC.

The V call is TRBV4-1, the J call TRBJ2-7; D is possibly TRBD2 (6 bases). Germline values: CDR1 MGHRA, CDR2 YSYEKL. Trimming removed 1 base at V and 0 bases at J, with 13 bases between. This CDR3 is 16 amino acids long. DNA of the CDR3: TGCGCCAGCAGCCAAGGGGGGGTGCCGACCTCCTACGAGCAGTACTTC. Translating it yields CASSQGGVPTSYEQYF.

V and J are TRBV27 and TRBJ1-1; the match to TRBD1 covers 9 bases. This CDR3 contains 15 residues. Trimming took 9 bases from V and 6 from J; bases not matched to a gene: 14. CDR1 and CDR2 (germline): MNHEY, SMNVEV (reference sequence). This CDR3 reads CASKDLGQGKAEAFF. The DNA for the CDR3 is TGTGCCAGTAAGGACCTGGGACAGGGAAAGGCTGAAGCTTTCTTT.

The gene calls are TRBV7-9 and TRBJ2-7; 7 nucleotides match TRBD2. Germline CDR1 is SEHNR and CDR2 is FQNEAQ (reference sequence). The CDR3 runs to 15 residues. V was pared by 5 bases and J by 4 bases, with 11 bases of the junction left unmatched. The CDR3 sequence: CASSPRSGGGYEQYF. The CDR3 bases are TGTGCCAGCAGCCCGAGGTCGGGAGGAGGATACGAGCAGTACTTC.

V gene TRBV19 combines with J gene TRBJ1-5; D is undetermined. V was trimmed by 7 bases and J by 6 bases, leaving 16 bases between them. This CDR3 is 14 amino acids long. Germline values: CDR1 LNHDA, CDR2 SQIVND (reference sequence). The CDR3 sequence is CASKVSGFGQPQHF. The CDR3 coding sequence is TGTGCCAGTAAGGTCTCCGGGTTCGGTCAGCCCCAGCATTTT. Full variable domain (rest looked up from reference TRBV19 and TRBJ1-5): DGGITQSPKYLFRKEGQNVTLSCEQNLNHDAMYWYRQDPGQGLRLIYYSQIVNDFQKGDIAEGYSVSREKKESFPLTVTSAQKNPTAFYLCASKVSGFGQPQHFGDGTRLSIL.

The chain combines TRBV27 with TRBJ2-7; possible D gene TRBD2, 6 bases. This CDR3 spans 14 amino acids. Germline V gives CDR1 MNHEY, CDR2 SMNVEV (reference sequence). V was pared by 5 bases and J by 6 bases, with 17 bases between. As DNA, the CDR3 is TGTGCCAGCAGTGCGAACCTGGGACTGCCCGAGCAGTACTTC. It translates to CASSANLGLPEQYF.